This T cell receptor beta chain came from a study of blood T cell repertoires in COVID-19 (dated by TCRdb to 2020 to 2021). Regarding the research as a whole: The collaborator samples originated in the United States, Italy and Spain and spanned the acute and convalescent phases of COVID-19. The prospective study material was composed of cDNA or gDNA derived from T cells, B-cell-depleted T cells, or PBMCs. Deeply sampled blood TCRbeta repertoires from subjects exposed to, actively infected with, or recovered from COVID-19 were included in the dataset. The repertoires were released in a freely available public database intended as a resource for research on the immune response to SARS-CoV-2. The samples were drawn from two sources: the first 160 participants of the ongoing ImmuneRACE study, and 1,200 or so subjects contributed by 6 global collaborators. Nearly every sample came with metadata listing a de-identified subject ID, COVID-19 status, age in years and sex. Where available, HLA class I and class II types were taken from metadata supplied by the sample provider and were not determined by assay-based typing. Results and caveats for the whole study, not just this receptor: How much clinical and demographic metadata was included differed by source and by participant, and the metadata was provided uncurated.

On this clone: Its antigen remains unidentified. Per-base quality was not reported, and no clone a single base away is much larger than it.

TCRbeta CDR3 regions were amplified from genomic DNA by means of the immunoSEQ Assay, a bias-controlled multiplex PCR. In the authors' own workflow: Within the assay, amplification of reference gene primers was used to estimate how many nucleated cells each sample contained. Sequence reads were collapsed and filtered to measure the absolute abundance of every unique TCRbeta CDR3 rearrangement. Productive Simpson clonality was computed per sample as the square root of Simpson's diversity index over productive rearrangements. Drawn from immuneACCESS, this table holds only the in-frame rearrangements with V and J called that TCRdb kept. Clones are partly lost; checked studies trace under half to an unresolved V gene and leave the rest unexplained. That table is the source of V, J and clone size, and D and trimming were worked out from the DNA. This sample holds approximately 220,000 clones; 65% to 85% were observed only once. The ten largest clones take up 7.4% of the sample.

The CDR3 numbers 13 residues from cysteine through phenylalanine. The DNA shown is the 39-base CDR3, in frame from base 1. The V end gives up 3 bases and the J end 4 bases, leaving 0 bases in the junction not matched to a gene. Looking up the germline V gene yields CDR1 KGHSH and CDR2 LQKENI. Participants in the prospective study were enrolled through a virtual design, were aged about 18 to 89 years, and lived in 20 to 30 United States geographic areas. In the prospective study, participants were assigned to cohorts based on the clinical history participants reported in a screening survey and a study questionnaire. Each participant in the prospective study had whole blood, serum and a nasopharyngeal or oropharyngeal swab collected by mobile phlebotomists. Prospective study participants could optionally give additional blood draws and questionnaires over an approximately two-month period. Prospective study blood samples were shipped either frozen or at room temperature before DNA extraction.

The V and J genes are TRBV18 and TRBJ2-5; 9 bases in the middle match TRBD2. Sequencing input: PBMCs or T cells enriched from blood (not recorded which). The TCR comes from a woman aged 40-49 years with acute COVID-19. In nucleotides, the sequence is TGTGCCAGCTCACCTAGCGGGAGAGAGACCCAGTACTTC. Its coded protein is CASSPSGRETQYF.